The clone carrying this T cell receptor (beta chain) is a singleton in its sample. This entry belongs to a study of blood T cell repertoires in COVID-19. Using immunoSEQ multiplex PCR, the repertoire was profiled, and TCRdb retains in-frame clones only, with some absent. The table includes about 90,000 clones, approximately 90% detected once. The CDR3 runs 14 residues. V was cut by 0 bases and J by 3 bases, with 9 bases left in between. Germline V gene sequence: CDR1 ENHRY, CDR2 SYGVKD. The chain combines TRBV10-3 with TRBJ2-7, with D unclear. The TCR originated in a human donor with active COVID-19. The donor label of this sample is uncertain. Specimen: peripheral blood. CDR3 sequence (DNA): TGTGCCATCAGTGAGTCGGGCAGTGGCTACGAGCAGTACTTC. As protein: CAISESGSGYEQYF.